This TCR beta chain was profiled in a study of regulatory T cells in long-lasting Graves disease (dated by TCRdb to the early 2020s). Turning to the overall study: Antithyroid drugs had been taken for less than 3 months by newly diagnosed Graves' disease patients. Peripheral blood TCR sequencing and RNA sequencing compared persistent Graves' disease patients with newly diagnosed Graves' disease patients. The study was conducted in China and was registered as a clinical trial. A total of roughly 35 samples underwent TCR sequencing: about 13 from persistent and some 20 from newly diagnosed Graves' disease patients.

Ten or more counts support this clonotype. The antigen it binds to is not known. No per-base quality is available; no much larger clone lies one base away. Library preparation was by multiplex PCR. The sample was run on an Illumina HiSeq 4000. To build TCR beta libraries, CDR3 regions were amplified by Arm-PCR using iRepertoire HTBI primers. Before sequencing, the PCR products went through gel purification. In the paper's pipeline: Gene usage analysis of CDR3 amino acid clonotypes used the roughly 62 TRBV and 14 TRBJ segments found across samples. COPE and FqMerger were used to merge the filtered high-quality paired reads into contigs. BLAST was used to align contigs to the IMGT TRBV, TRBD and TRBJ reference genes, and CDR3 was defined following IMGT. Any clonotype with a frequency above 0.1% was counted as a highly expanded clone. Shannon entropy served as the measure of repertoire diversity, while the Gini coefficient captured V-J evenness. A clonotype found in more than one individual was treated as public. TCRdb reanalyzed the raw reads on its own, using fastp at Q25 for trimming and MiXCR for clone calling, and kept in-frame beta chains. A single entry per CDR3 protein holds the most common genes and DNA from its merged rows. The V and J calls reflect TCRdb's pipeline rather than the authors' work. Recorded for this sample are a few hundred thousand distinct CDR3 sequences; roughly 13% of them occurred a single time. The leading ten clones occupy 8% to 10% of the sample.

The time point label here, explained by the study, means: newly diagnosed GD, antithyroid drugs for less than 3 months. For both TCR sequencing and RNA sequencing, RNA was extracted from PBMCs using TRIzol. Graves' disease was diagnosed according to American Thyroid Association guidelines. Recruitment of patients was carried out at an endocrinology department in Xi'an, China. From each patient, approximately 9 milliliters of peripheral blood was collected into an EDTA anticoagulant tube. Ficoll Paque Plus density gradient separation was used to isolate PBMCs, and no additional T cell sorting was done. An Agilent 2100 Bioanalyzer and agarose gel were used to check RNA quality, and a NanoDrop 2000 was used to measure RNA concentration. General conclusions and limits of the study: Patients with persistent disease shared more public clonotypes (around 2,500) than newly diagnosed patients did (around 980). Preferential use of TRBV28, TRBJ1-2 and TRBJ2-5 was observed in persistent disease, whereas TRBV20-1 and TRBJ2-1 were favored in newly diagnosed disease. Sequencing and analysis were restricted to the TCR beta chain. Peripheral blood alone was examined, since thyroid tissue, which constituted the primary lesion, could not be accessed. The small sample size was acknowledged by the authors as a limitation that may reduce accuracy. Lower TCR Shannon entropy and fewer highly expanded clones were observed in persistent Graves' disease patients than in newly diagnosed patients, which suggested clonal expansion.

The germline V gene yields SGHTA for CDR1 and FQGNSA for CDR2. The CDR3, cysteine through phenylalanine, is 12 amino acids long. This entry keeps only the CDR3 DNA: 36 bases, framed from base 1. V is clipped by 7 bases and J by 7 bases, and the sequence between their germline boundaries is 14 bases long. These data also featured in a second study, about T cells in Graves' hyperthyroidism and ophthalmopathy. The second paper further reports: Stable Graves' hyperthyroidism was defined as no progression to ophthalmopathy during 18 months of follow-up. Hyperthyroidism patients were aged 18 to 65 years and newly diagnosed, with disease duration of less than 2 months. Any patient with an uncontrolled infection, another autoimmune disease, pregnancy or lactation was excluded. Diagnoses relied on clinical symptoms, serum thyroxine and TRAb, thyroid ultrasound and orbital computed tomography. The TCR CDR3 was subjected to a first round of RT-PCR using the HTBI primer set and the Qiagen OneStep RT-PCR kit. Blood samples also contained most of the expanded thyroid clonotypes (frequency above 0.001), which suggests that blood repertoires may reflect thyroid immune responses. A model built on a 13 V-J signature distinguished ophthalmopathy from stable hyperthyroidism, reaching 85% to 90% sensitivity and about 81% specificity in cross-validation and 80%/75% in testing. During validation, the model predicted progression to ophthalmopathy a median of about 6.3 months ahead of onset, with around 65% sensitivity and 72% to 80% specificity. To identify TCR V-J signatures that set the groups apart, the researchers used a discovery cohort of about a hundred patients, made up of 40 to 45 with Graves' ophthalmopathy and around 58 with stable Graves' hyperthyroidism. Whether ophthalmopathy could be predicted prospectively was tested in an independent validation cohort made up of 18 to 20 hyperthyroidism patients plus 17 patients who later progressed to ophthalmopathy. For training and testing, the roughly 100 patients in the discovery cohort were randomly divided in a 7:3 ratio. In addition, the study compared T-cell repertoires in thyroid tissue and in blood from 6 or 7 Graves' hyperthyroidism patients. Once sampling was done, hyperthyroidism patients were given methimazole at a starting dose of 30 mg daily, whereas ophthalmopathy patients were given high-dose intravenous methylprednisolone. The libraries were constructed in a second round of multiplex PCR and then size-selected and purified. Sequencing of the libraries was done on an Illumina HiSeq2000 using paired-end 100 bp reads. SOAPnuke was used to process the raw data, with reads discarded if the reads contained adapters or uncalled bases, had a mean Phred below 15, or lacked an exact constant-primer or identifier match. High-quality paired reads were merged using COPE v1.2.5, and each unique nucleotide sequence was defined as a clonotype. Clonotypes were aligned to IMGT TRBV, TRBD and TRBJ reference segments using MiTCR v1.1. The analysis was restricted to V-J combinations with a frequency above 0.0001, which together covered 98% to 99.2% of the repertoires. The TCS score was defined as F50 (clonal expansion) divided by E x V (chaos), with BLOSUM62-based TCRdist calculated between CDR3 peptides within each V-J. Welch's t-statistics and random forest reduced 514 V-J features to 10 to 15, which were used in a naive Bayes classifier (R e1071). Sample size was not statistically predetermined, and blinding of investigators to group allocation was not performed. The paper reports TCR Vbeta CDR3 sequencing of roughly 140 peripheral blood samples: fewer than 50 ophthalmopathy, under 80 hyperthyroidism and some 17 progressor patients.

This sample comprised peripheral blood mononuclear cells (PBMCs), obtained at new diagnosis, from a patient treated with antithyroid drugs. The TCR comes from a young man with Graves disease. Donor details come from another sample of the same person, matched by shared clones. The chain couples TRBV7-2 to TRBJ2-7; no D gene can be assigned with confidence. At the DNA level, the sequence is TGTGCCAGCAACAACGCGGTGGGTGAGCAGTACTTC. It translates to CASNNAVGEQYF.